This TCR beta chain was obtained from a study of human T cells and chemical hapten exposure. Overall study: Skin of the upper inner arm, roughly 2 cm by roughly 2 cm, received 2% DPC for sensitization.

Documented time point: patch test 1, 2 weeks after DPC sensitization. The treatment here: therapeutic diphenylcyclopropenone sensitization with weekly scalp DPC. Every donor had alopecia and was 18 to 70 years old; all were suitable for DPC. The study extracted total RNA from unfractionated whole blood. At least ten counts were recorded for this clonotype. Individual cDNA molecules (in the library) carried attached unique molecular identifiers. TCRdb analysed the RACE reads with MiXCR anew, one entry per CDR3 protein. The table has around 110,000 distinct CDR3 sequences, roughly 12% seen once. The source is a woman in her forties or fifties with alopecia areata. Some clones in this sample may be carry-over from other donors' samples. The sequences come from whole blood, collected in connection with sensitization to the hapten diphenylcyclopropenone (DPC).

CDR3 in amino acids: CAISEGARLSNEQFF. CDR3 nucleotide sequence: TGTGCCATCTCCGAGGGGGCGCGACTCTCTAATGAGCAGTTCTTC. The chain links TRBV28 to TRBJ2-1, with 7 positions matching TRBD1. After removal of 10 bases from V and 7 bases from J, the junction contained 16 bases not matched to a gene. This CDR3 region has 15 residues. The germline gives CDR1 MDHEN, CDR2 SYDVKM.